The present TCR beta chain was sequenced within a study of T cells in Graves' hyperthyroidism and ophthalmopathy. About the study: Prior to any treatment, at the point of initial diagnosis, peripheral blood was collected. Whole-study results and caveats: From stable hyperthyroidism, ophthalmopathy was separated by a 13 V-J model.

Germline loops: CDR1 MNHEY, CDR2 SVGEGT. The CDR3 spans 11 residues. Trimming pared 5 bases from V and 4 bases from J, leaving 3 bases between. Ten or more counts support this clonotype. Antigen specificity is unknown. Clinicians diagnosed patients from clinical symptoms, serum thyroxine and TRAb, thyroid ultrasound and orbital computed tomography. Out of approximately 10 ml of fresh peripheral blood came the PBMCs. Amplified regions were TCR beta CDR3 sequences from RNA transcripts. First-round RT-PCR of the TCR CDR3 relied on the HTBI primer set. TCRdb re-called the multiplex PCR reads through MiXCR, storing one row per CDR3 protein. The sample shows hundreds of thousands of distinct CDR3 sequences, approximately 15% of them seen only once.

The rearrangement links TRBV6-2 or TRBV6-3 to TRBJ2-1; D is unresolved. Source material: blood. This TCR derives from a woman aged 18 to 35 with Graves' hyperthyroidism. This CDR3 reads CASSVYNEQFF. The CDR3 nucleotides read TGTGCCAGCAGTGTTTACAATGAGCAGTTCTTC.